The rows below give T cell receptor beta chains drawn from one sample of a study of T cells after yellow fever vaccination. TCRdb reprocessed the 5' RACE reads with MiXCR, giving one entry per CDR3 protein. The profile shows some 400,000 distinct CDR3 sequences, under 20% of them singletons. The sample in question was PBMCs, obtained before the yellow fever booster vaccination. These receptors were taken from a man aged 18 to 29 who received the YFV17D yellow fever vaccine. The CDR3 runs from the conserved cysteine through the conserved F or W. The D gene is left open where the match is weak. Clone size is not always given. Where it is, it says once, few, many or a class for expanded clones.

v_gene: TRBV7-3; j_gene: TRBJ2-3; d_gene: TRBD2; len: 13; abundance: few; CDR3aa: CASSAAGGGTQYF; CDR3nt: TGTGCCAGCAGCGCAGCGGGGGGGGGTACGCAGTATTTT
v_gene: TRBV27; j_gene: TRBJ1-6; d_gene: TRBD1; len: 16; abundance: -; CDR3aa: CASSYLLDRGYSPLHF; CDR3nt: TGTGCCAGCAGTTATCTCCTGGACAGGGGGTACTCACCCCTCCACTTT
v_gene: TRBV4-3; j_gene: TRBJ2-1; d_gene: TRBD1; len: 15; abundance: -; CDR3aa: CASSQDGTVRNEQFF; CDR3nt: TGCGCCAGCAGCCAAGACGGGACAGTCCGCAATGAGCAGTTCTTC
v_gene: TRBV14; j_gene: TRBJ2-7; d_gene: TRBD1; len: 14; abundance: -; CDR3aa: CASSQLGQASEQYF; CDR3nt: TGTGCCAGCAGCCAACTAGGACAGGCCTCCGAGCAGTACTTC
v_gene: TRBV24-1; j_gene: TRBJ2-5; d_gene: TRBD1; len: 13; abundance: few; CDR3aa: CATGVTGPETQYF; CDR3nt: TGTGCCACCGGGGTGACAGGGCCAGAGACCCAGTACTTC
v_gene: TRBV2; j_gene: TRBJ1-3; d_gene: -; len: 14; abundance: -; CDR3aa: CASSENRAGNTIYF; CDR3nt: TGTGCCAGCAGTGAAAACAGGGCTGGAAACACCATATATTTT
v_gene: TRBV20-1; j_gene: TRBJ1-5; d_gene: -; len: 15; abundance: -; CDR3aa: CSAREWQVWDQPQHF; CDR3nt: TGCAGTGCTAGAGAATGGCAGGTATGGGATCAGCCCCAGCATTTT
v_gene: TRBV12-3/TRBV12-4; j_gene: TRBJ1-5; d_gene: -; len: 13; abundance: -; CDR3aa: CASSLTGAQPQHF; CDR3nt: TGTGCCAGCAGTTTAACGGGGGCTCAGCCCCAGCATTTT
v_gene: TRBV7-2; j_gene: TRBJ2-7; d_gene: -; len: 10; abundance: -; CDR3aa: CASSSGEQYF; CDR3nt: TGTGCCAGCAGCTCCGGGGAGCAGTACTTC
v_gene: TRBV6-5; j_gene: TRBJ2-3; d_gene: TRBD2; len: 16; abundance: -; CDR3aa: CASSYLSGGAADTQYF; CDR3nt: TGTGCCAGCAGTTACCTAAGCGGGGGGGCGGCAGATACGCAGTATTTT
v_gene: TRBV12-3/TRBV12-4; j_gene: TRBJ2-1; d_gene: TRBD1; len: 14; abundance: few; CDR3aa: CASRQGQGIDEQFF; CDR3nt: TGTGCCAGCAGACAGGGACAGGGAATCGATGAGCAGTTCTTC
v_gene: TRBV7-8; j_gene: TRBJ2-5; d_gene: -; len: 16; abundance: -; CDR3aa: CASSPRTEPQFETQYF; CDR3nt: TGTGCCAGCAGCCCCCGGACAGAGCCACAATTTGAGACCCAGTACTTC
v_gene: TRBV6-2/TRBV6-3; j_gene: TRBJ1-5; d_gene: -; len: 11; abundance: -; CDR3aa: CASREHGPQHF; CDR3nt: TGTGCCAGCAGAGAACACGGACCCCAGCATTTT
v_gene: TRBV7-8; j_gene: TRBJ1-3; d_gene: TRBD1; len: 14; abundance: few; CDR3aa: CASSLEGRGDTIYF; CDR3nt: TGTGCCAGCAGCTTAGAGGGCAGGGGGGACACCATATATTTT
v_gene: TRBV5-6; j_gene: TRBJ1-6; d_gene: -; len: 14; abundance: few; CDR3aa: CASSYRDGNSPLHF; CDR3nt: TGTGCCAGCAGTTACCGGGACGGGAATTCACCCCTCCACTTT
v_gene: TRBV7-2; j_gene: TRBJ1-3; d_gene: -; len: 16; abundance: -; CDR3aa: CASSGAGGSSGNTIYF; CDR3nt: TGTGCCAGCAGTGGGGCGGGCGGCAGCTCTGGAAACACCATATATTTT
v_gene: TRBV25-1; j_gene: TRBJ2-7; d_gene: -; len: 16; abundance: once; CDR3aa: CASSEHGIRRNYEQYF; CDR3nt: TGTGCCAGCAGTGAGCACGGAATTCGGAGGAACTACGAGCAGTACTTC